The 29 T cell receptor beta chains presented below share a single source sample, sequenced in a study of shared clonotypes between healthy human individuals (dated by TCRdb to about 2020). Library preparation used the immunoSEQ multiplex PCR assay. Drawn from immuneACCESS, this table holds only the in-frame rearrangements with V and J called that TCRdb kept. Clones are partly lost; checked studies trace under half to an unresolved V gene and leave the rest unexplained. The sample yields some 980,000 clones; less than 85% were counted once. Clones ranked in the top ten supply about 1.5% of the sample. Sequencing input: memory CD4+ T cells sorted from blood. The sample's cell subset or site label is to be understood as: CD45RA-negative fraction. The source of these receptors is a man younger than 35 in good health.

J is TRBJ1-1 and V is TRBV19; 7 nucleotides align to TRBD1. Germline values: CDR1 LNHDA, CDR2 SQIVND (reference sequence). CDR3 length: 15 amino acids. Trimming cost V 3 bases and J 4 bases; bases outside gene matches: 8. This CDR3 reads CASSMETGLGTEAFF. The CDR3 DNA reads TGTGCCAGTAGTATGGAGACAGGGCTGGGCACTGAAGCTTTCTTT.

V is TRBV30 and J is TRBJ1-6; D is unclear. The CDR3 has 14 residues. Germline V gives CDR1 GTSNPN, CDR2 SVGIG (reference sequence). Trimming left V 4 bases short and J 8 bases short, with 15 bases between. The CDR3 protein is CAWTVTRAYSPLHF. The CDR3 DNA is TGTGCCTGGACCGTGACCCGAGCGTATTCACCCCTCCACTTT.

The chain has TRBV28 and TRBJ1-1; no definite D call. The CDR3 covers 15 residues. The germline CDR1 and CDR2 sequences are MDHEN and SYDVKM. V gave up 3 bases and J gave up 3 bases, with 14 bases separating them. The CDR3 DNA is TGTGCCAGCAGTTTTGGCGGGGTTATGTACACTGAAGCTTTCTTT. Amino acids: CASSFGGVMYTEAFF.

The CDR3 DNA sequence: TGTGCCAGCAGTGCCTTGACGGGCGATACGCAGTATTTT. Translation gives CASSALTGDTQYF. The chain uses TRBV2 and TRBJ2-3; D is unresolved. V lost 4 bases, J lost 6 bases, and 11 bases lay in between. The CDR3 has 13 amino acids. Germline CDR1 reads SNHLY; CDR2 reads FYNNEI.

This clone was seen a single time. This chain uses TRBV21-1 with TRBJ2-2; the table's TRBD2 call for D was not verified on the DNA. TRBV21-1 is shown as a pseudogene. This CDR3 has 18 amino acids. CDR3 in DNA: TGTGCCAGCAGCAAACCCCTAGCGGGAGGGGGGAACACCGGGGAGCTGTTTTTT. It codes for CASSKPLAGGGNTGELFF.

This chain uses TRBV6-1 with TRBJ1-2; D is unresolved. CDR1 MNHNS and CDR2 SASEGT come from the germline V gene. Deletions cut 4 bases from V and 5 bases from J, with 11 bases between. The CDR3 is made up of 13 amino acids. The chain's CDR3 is CASSVTERYGYTF. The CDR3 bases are TGTGCCAGCAGTGTTACAGAACGTTATGGCTACACCTTC.

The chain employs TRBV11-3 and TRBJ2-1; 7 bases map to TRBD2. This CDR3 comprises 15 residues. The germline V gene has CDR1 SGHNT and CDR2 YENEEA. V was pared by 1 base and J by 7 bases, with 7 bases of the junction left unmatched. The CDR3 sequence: CASSLAGGKANEQFF. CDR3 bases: TGTGCCAGCAGCTTAGCGGGAGGTAAGGCGAATGAGCAGTTCTTC. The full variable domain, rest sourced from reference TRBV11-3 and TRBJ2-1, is EAGVVQSPRYKIIEKKQPVAFWCNPISGHNTLYWYLQNLGQGPELLIRYENEEAVDDSQLPKDRFSAERLKGVDSTLKIQPAELGDSAVYLCASSLAGGKANEQFFGPGTRLTVL.

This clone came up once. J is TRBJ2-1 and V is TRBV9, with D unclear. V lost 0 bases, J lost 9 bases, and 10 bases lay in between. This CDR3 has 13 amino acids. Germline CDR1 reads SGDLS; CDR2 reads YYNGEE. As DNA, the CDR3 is TGTGCCAGCAGCGTAGAAATAGTGGGTGAGCAGTTCTTC. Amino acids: CASSVEIVGEQFF.

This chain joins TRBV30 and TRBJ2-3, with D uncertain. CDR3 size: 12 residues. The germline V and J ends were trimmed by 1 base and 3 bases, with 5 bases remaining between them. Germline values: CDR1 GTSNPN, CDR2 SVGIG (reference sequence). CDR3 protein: CAWSGVTDTQYF. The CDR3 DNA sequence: TGTGCCTGGAGTGGTGTAACAGATACGCAGTATTTT.

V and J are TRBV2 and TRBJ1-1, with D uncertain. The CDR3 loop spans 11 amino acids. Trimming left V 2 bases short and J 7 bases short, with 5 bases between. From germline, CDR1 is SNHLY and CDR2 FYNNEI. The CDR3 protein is CASSEQFEAFF. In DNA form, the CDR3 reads TGTGCCAGCAGTGAACAATTTGAAGCTTTCTTT.

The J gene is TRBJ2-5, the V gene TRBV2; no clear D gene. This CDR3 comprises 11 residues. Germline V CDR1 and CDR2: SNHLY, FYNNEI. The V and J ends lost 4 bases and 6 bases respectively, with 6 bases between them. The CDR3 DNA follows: TGTGCCAGCAGTGGGTTGCAGACCCAGTACTTC. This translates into CASSGLQTQYF.

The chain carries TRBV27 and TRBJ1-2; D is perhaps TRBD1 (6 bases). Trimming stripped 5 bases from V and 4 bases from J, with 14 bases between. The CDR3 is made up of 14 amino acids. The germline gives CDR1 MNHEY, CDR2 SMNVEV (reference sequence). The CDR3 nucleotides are TGTGCCAGCAGTCCGTCCCGGACAGCCTATGGCTACACCTTC. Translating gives CASSPSRTAYGYTF.

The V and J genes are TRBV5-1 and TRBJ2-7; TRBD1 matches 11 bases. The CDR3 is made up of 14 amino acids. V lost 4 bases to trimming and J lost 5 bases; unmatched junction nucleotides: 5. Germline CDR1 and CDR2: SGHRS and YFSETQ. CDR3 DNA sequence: TGCGCCAGCAGCACCGGACAGGGGGCCGACGAGCAGTACTTC. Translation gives CASSTGQGADEQYF.

CDR3 protein: CASSSRGEVRYNEQFF. The CDR3 DNA follows: TGTGCCAGCAGCTCTCGGGGAGAGGTTAGATACAATGAGCAGTTCTTC. The gene calls are TRBV9 and TRBJ2-1, with D tentatively TRBD2 (5 bases). This CDR3 region has 16 residues. V was cut by 4 bases and J by 4 bases, with 18 bases left in between. The germline V gene encodes CDR1 SGDLS and CDR2 YYNGEE.

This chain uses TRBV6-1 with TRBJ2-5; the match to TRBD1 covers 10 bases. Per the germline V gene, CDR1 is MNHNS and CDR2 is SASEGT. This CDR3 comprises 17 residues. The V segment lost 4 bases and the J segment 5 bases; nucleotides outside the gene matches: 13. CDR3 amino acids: CASSGAWTTGGGETQYF. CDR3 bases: TGTGCCAGCAGTGGGGCTTGGACGACAGGGGGCGGGGAGACCCAGTACTTC.

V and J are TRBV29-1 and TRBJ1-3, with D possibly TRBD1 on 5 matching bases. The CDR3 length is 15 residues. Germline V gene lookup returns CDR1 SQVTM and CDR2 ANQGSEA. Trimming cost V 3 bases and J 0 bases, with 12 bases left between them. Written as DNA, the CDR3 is TGCAGCGTTGAGGGACGGTTAAACTCTGGAAACACCATATATTTT. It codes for CSVEGRLNSGNTIYF.

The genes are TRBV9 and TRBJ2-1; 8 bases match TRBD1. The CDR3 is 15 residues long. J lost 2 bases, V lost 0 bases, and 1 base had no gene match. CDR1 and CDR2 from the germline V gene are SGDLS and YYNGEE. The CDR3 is CASSVGTGTYNEQFF. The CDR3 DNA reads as TGTGCCAGCAGCGTAGGGACAGGGACCTACAATGAGCAGTTCTTC. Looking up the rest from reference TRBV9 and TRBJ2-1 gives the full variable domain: DSGVTQTPKHLITATGQRVTLRCSPRSGDLSVYWYQQSLDQGLQFLIQYYNGEERAKGNILERFSAQQFPDLHSELNLSSLELGDSALYFCASSVGTGTYNEQFFGPGTRLTVL.

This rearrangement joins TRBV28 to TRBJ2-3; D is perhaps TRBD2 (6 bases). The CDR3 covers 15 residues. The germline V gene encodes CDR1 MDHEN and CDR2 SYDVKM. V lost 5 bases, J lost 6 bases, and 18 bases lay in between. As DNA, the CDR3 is TGTGCCAGCAGTCCCATCGGGACTGGGGGGGATACGCAGTATTTT. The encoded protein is CASSPIGTGGDTQYF.

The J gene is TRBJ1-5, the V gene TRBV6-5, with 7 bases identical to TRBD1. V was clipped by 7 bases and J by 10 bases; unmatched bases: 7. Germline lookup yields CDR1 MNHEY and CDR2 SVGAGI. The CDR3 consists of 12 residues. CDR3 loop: CASNPRGKPQHF. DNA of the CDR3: TGTGCCAGCAACCCCAGGGGGAAACCCCAGCATTTT.

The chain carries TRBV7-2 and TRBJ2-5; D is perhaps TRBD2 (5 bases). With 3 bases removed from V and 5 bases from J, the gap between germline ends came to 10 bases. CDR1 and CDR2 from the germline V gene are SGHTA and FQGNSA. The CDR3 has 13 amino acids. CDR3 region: CASSFEGWETQYF. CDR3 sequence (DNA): TGTGCCAGCAGCTTTGAGGGATGGGAGACCCAGTACTTC.

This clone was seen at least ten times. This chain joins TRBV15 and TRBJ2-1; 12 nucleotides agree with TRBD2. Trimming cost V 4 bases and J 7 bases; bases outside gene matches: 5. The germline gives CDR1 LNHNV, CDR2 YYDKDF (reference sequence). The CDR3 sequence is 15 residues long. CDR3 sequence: CATSTLAGGRNEQFF. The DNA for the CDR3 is TGTGCCACCAGCACCCTAGCGGGAGGGAGGAATGAGCAGTTCTTC.

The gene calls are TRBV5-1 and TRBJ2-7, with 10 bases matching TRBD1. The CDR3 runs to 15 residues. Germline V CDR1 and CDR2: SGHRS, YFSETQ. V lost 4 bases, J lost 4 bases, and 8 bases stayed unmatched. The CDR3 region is CASSHAGTGEYEQYF. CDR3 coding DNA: TGCGCCAGCAGCCACGCGGGGACAGGGGAATACGAGCAGTACTTC.

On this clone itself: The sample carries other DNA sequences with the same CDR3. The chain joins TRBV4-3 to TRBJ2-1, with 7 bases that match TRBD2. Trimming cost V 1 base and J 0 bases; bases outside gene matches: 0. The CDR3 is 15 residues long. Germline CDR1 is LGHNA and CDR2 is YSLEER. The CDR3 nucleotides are TGCGCCAGCAGCCAAGGCGGGAGCTCCTACAATGAGCAGTTCTTC. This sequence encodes CASSQGGSSYNEQFF.

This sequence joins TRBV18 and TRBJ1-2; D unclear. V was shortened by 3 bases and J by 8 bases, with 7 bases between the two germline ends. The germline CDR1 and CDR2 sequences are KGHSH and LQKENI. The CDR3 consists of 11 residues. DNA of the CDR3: TGTGCCAGCTCACCTGATTCCGGCTACACCTTC. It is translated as CASSPDSGYTF. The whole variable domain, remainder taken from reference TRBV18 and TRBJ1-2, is NAGVMQNPRHLVRRRGQEARLRCSPMKGHSHVYWYRQLPEEGLKFMVYLQKENIIDESGMPKERFSAEFPKEGPSILRIQQVVRGDSAAYFCASSPDSGYTFGSGTRLTVV.

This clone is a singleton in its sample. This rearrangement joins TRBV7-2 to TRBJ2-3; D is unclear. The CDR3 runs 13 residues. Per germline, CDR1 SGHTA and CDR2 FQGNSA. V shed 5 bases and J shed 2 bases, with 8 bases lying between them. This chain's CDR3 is CASSLKPTDTQYF. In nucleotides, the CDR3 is TGTGCCAGCAGCCTGAAACCCACAGATACGCAGTATTTT.

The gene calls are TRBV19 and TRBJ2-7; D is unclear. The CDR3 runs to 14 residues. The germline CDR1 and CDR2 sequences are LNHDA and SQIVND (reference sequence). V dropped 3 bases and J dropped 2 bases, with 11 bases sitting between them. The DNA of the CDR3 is TGTGCCAGTAGTATTTCTACAGTTCCCTACGAGCAGTACTTC. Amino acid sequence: CASSISTVPYEQYF.

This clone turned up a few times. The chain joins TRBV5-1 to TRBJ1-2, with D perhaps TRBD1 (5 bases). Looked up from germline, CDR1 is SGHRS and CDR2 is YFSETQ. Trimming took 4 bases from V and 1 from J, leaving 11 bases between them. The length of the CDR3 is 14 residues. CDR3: CASSGGDNNYGYTF. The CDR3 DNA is TGCGCCAGCAGCGGGGGTGACAATAACTATGGCTACACCTTC.

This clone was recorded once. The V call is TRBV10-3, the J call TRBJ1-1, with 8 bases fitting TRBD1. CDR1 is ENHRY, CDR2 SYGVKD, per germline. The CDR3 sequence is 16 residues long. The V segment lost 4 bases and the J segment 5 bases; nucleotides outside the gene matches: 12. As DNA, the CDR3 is TGTGCCATCAGTGGACGGACAGGGACCCAAGGTACTGAAGCTTTCTTT. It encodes CAISGRTGTQGTEAFF.

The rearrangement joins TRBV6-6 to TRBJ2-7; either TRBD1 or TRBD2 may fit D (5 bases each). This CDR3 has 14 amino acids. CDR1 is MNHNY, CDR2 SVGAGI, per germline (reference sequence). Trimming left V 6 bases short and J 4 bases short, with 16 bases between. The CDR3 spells CASSPTLGRYEQYF. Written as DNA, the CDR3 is TGTGCCAGCAGCCCCACGCTGGGACGGTACGAGCAGTACTTC.